Below, one T cell receptor (beta chain) is given with its context. The data originate from a study of blood T cell repertoires in COVID-19. Overall study: The origin of the acute and convalescent COVID-19 samples was the United States, Italy and Spain. In each case, the material was cDNA or gDNA derived from T cells, B-cell-depleted T cells, or PBMCs.

V dropped 5 bases and J dropped 4 bases, with 11 bases sitting between them. Per the germline V gene, CDR1 is SGHTA and CDR2 is FQGNSA. CDR3 length equals 14 residues. Generated by immunoSEQ multiplex PCR, the TCRdb table keeps only in-frame clones and is missing some. Of around 65,000 clones detected, approximately 91% appear once; the ten largest clones hold less than 2%. The TCR originated in a human donor in a cohort sampled during active COVID-19. This sequence joins TRBV7-2 and TRBJ2-2; the D is unclear. The sequencing input was peripheral blood. The CDR3 coding sequence is TGTGCCAGCAGCCCACCCCGGTTCACCGGGGAGCTGTTTTTT. Translated, it gives CASSPPRFTGELFF.